This T cell receptor (beta chain) was profiled in a study of cytomegalovirus exposure and HLA in healthy donors. Overall study results and limits: Being productive about 87% or about 30% of the time was typical of most TCR beta V segments in an earlier analysis.

CDR3 length: 16 amino acids. A multiplex PCR was run with 60 Vbeta primers and 13 Jbeta primers. In the source study's methods: Later work found approximately 87 million unique TCR beta chains, with around 10 million shared. The repertoire was sequenced with immunoSEQ multiplex PCR; TCRdb's copy has only in-frame clones and lacks some. V, J and clone size are taken as reported in that table, and D and trimming were inferred from the DNA itself. The repertoire holds some 150,000 clones, with approximately 75% as singletons. A note on this clone: What it recognizes is unknown.

Sequencing input: PBMCs. V gene TRBV21-1 combines with J gene TRBJ2-3; whether TRBD2, the table's D call, matches the DNA was not checked. TRBV21-1 is noted as a pseudogene. The receptor was isolated from a man aged 25 to 40 in good health and CMV-seropositive. The CDR3 protein is CASSIGGSGVADTQYF. The CDR3 DNA follows: TGTGCCAGCAGCATTGGAGGTAGCGGGGTAGCAGATACGCAGTATTTT.